The 23 T cell receptor beta chains in this list originate from one sample, sequenced in a study of OX40 agonist ivuxolimab in advanced cancers. Libraries were prepared by immunoSEQ multiplex PCR; TCRdb keeps only in-frame clonotypes and omits some of them. The sample records roughly 91,000 clones, roughly 95% being singletons. Sequenced material: CD4+ or CD8+ T cells sorted from blood, taken in a trial of the OX40 agonist ivuxolimab. All receptors derive from an adult with an advanced solid tumor such as melanoma, head and neck, liver or kidney cancer.

V gene TRBV6-5 combines with J gene TRBJ2-7, with TRBD1 matching over 7 bases. This CDR3 has 16 amino acids. J lost 2 bases, V lost 0 bases, and 7 bases had no gene match. Germline V lookup: CDR1 MNHEY, CDR2 SVGAGI. CDR3 DNA sequence: TGTGCCAGCAGTTACTCAAGGGGACAGATAACCTACGAGCAGTACTTC. This translates into CASSYSRGQITYEQYF.

This rearrangement joins TRBV19 to TRBJ1-1; no clear D gene. Trimming stripped 8 bases from V and 4 bases from J, with 14 bases between. The germline CDR1 and CDR2 sequences are LNHDA and SQIVND (reference sequence). The CDR3 totals 13 residues. The CDR3 DNA reads TGTGCCAGTGTACTCTCCTCCGGCACTGAAGCTTTCTTT. Its protein is CASVLSSGTEAFF.

This clone was counted a single time. The V and J genes are TRBV27 and TRBJ1-2; no definite D call. This CDR3 has 13 residues. CDR1 MNHEY and CDR2 SMNVEV come from the germline V gene (reference sequence). The germline V and J ends were trimmed by 5 bases and 1 base, with 8 bases remaining between them. CDR3 sequence: CASSPHVNYGYTF. The CDR3 bases are TGTGCCAGCAGTCCCCACGTTAACTATGGCTACACCTTC.

This chain links TRBV7-9 with TRBJ2-7; D not resolved. The V gene's germline CDR1 is SEHNR and CDR2 FQNEAQ (reference sequence). Trimming left V 0 bases short and J 4 bases short, with 4 bases between. The CDR3 length is 12 residues. The CDR3: CASSLARYEQYF. The DNA for the CDR3 is TGTGCCAGCAGCTTAGCAAGGTACGAGCAGTACTTC.

The V call is TRBV9, the J call TRBJ2-3, with TRBD2 matching 10 bases. The CDR3 loop spans 16 amino acids. With 2 bases clipped from V and 4 bases from J, the junction kept 7 bases outside the gene matches. Germline V gene data show CDR1 as SGDLS and CDR2 as YYNGEE. The CDR3, as DNA: TGTGCCAGCAGCGTTTCTAGCGGGAGTCCCCCAGATACGCAGTATTTT. Protein product: CASSVSSGSPPDTQYF.

The V and J genes are TRBV27 and TRBJ2-2; the D gene is possibly TRBD2 (5 bases). V dropped 5 bases and J dropped 6 bases, with 16 bases sitting between them. The CDR3 length is 15 residues. Per germline, CDR1 MNHEY and CDR2 SMNVEV (reference sequence). This chain's CDR3 is CASSTRDPRAGELFF. Written as DNA, the CDR3 is TGTGCCAGCAGTACCCGGGATCCACGGGCCGGGGAGCTGTTTTTT.

In nucleotides, the CDR3 is TGTGCCAGCAGTTACTTGACTCCCCCCCATGAGCAGTTCTTC. As protein: CASSYLTPPHEQFF. This chain links TRBV6-6 with TRBJ2-1; D is unclear. The CDR3 sequence is 14 residues long. CDR1 and CDR2 (germline): MNHNY, SVGAGI (reference sequence). V was shortened by 1 base and J by 8 bases, with 12 bases between the two germline ends.

J is TRBJ1-6 and V is TRBV5-6; a possible D gene is TRBD1 (5 bases). V dropped 2 bases and J dropped 5 bases, with 14 bases sitting between them. Germline CDR1 reads SGHDT; CDR2 reads YYEEEE. The CDR3 sequence is 16 residues long. CDR3 amino acids: CASSFYAGRNNSPLHF. The CDR3 bases are TGTGCCAGCAGCTTTTACGCGGGACGGAATAATTCACCCCTCCACTTT.

V usage is TRBV28 and J usage is TRBJ2-5; a possible D gene is TRBD1 (6 bases). The CDR3 length is 15 residues. V lost 6 bases, J lost 2 bases, and 16 bases lay in between. Germline CDR1 reads MDHEN; CDR2 reads SYDVKM. The chain's CDR3 is CASRGRQVIQETQYF. CDR3 DNA sequence: TGTGCCAGCAGGGGAAGACAGGTGATACAAGAGACCCAGTACTTC.

V is TRBV27 and J is TRBJ1-5; D is unclear. The CDR3 totals 16 residues. The V and J ends lost 3 bases and 1 base respectively, with 13 bases between them. From germline, CDR1 is MNHEY and CDR2 SMNVEV (reference sequence). Written as DNA, the CDR3 is TGTGCCAGCAGTTTCTCAACCCCCGGGAGCAATCAGCCCCAGCATTTT. This gives the protein CASSFSTPGSNQPQHF.

This clone appeared once. This sequence joins TRBV6-5 and TRBJ2-3, with D maybe TRBD2 (5 bases). The CDR3 loop spans 13 amino acids. The V end lost 8 bases, the J end lost 0 bases, and 9 bases lay between the germline ends. Germline V lookup: CDR1 MNHEY, CDR2 SVGAGI. In DNA form, the CDR3 reads TGTGCCAGCGGGAGTTCTAGCACAGATACGCAGTATTTT. It translates to CASGSSSTDTQYF.

The chain carries TRBV5-6 and TRBJ2-7, with 8 bases fitting TRBD1. This CDR3 contains 15 residues. V lost 3 bases to trimming and J lost 0 bases; unmatched junction nucleotides: 5. Germline CDR1 reads SGHDT; CDR2 reads YYEEEE. The CDR3 sequence: CASSWTGLSSYEQYF. CDR3 bases: TGTGCCAGCAGCTGGACAGGGCTTAGCTCCTACGAGCAGTACTTC.

The chain has TRBV28 and TRBJ2-1; D remains ambiguous. V lost 2 bases and J lost 9, with 8 bases in between. Germline V gene sequence: CDR1 MDHEN, CDR2 SYDVKM. This CDR3 contains 12 residues. The CDR3 spells CASSLSRGEQFF. The CDR3 DNA reads TGTGCCAGCAGTTTAAGTCGAGGTGAGCAGTTCTTC.

This chain links TRBV13 with TRBJ2-5; tentative D call: TRBD2 (6 bases). The CDR3 totals 15 residues. Trimming left V 3 bases short and J 3 bases short, with 14 bases between. Germline CDR1 is PRHDT and CDR2 is FYEKMQ (reference sequence). CDR3 DNA: TGTGCCAGCAGCTTCTCCGGGACTGCAAAAGAGACCCAGTACTTC. Protein: CASSFSGTAKETQYF.

V is TRBV19 and J is TRBJ2-7, with 9 bases identical to TRBD1. Germline assignment: CDR1 LNHDA and CDR2 SQIVND (reference sequence). With 5 bases clipped from V and 1 base from J, the junction kept 3 bases outside the gene matches. The CDR3 loop spans 14 amino acids. CDR3 sequence reads: CASSPGTGSYEQYF. In DNA form, the CDR3 reads TGTGCCAGTAGTCCCGGGACAGGGTCCTACGAGCAGTACTTC. The full variable domain, in which reference TRBV19 and TRBJ2-7 provide the parts outside the CDR3, is DGGITQSPKYLFRKEGQNVTLSCEQNLNHDAMYWYRQDPGQGLRLIYYSQIVNDFQKGDIAEGYSVSREKKESFPLTVTSAQKNPTAFYLCASSPGTGSYEQYFGPGTRLTVT.

The chain combines TRBV4-1 with TRBJ1-1; D gene uncertain. V was cut by 1 base and J by 1 base, with 10 bases left in between. Germline CDR1 reads MGHRA; CDR2 reads YSYEKL. The CDR3 totals 15 residues. The CDR3 DNA reads TGCGCCAGCAGCCAAGTGCCAGGCCCGAACACTGAAGCTTTCTTT. It yields the protein CASSQVPGPNTEAFF.

The chain is built from TRBV7-9 and TRBJ2-3, with a weak D call TRBD1 (7 bases). V gave up 8 bases and J gave up 2 bases, with 14 bases separating them. Germline CDR1 reads SEHNR; CDR2 reads FQNEAQ (reference sequence). This CDR3 spans 14 amino acids. This CDR3 reads CASGGTDLTDTQYF. In DNA form, the CDR3 reads TGTGCCAGCGGGGGGACAGACCTCACAGATACGCAGTATTTT.

The chain employs TRBV2 and TRBJ1-1; TRBD1 might be the D (5 bases). Trimming cost V 0 bases and J 0 bases, with 11 bases left between them. CDR1 SNHLY and CDR2 FYNNEI come from the germline V gene. This CDR3 spans 16 amino acids. CDR3 loop: CASSEARWGLNTEAFF. In DNA, the CDR3 is TGTGCCAGCAGTGAAGCGCGTTGGGGCTTGAACACTGAAGCTTTCTTT.

The CDR3 spells CASSILEEGNYEQYF. The DNA of the CDR3 is TGTGCCAGCAGTATTCTCGAGGAGGGCAACTACGAGCAGTACTTC. The chain couples TRBV28 to TRBJ2-7; D perhaps matches TRBD2 (6 bases). Germline V lookup: CDR1 MDHEN, CDR2 SYDVKM. The CDR3 contains 15 residues. The ends were cut back, 5 bases at V and 3 bases at J, with 17 bases in the middle.

The chain combines TRBV21-1 with TRBJ1-5. TRBV21-1 is a pseudogene segment. The CDR3 runs to 13 residues. CDR3 coding DNA: TGTGCCAGCAGCAGAGGGGGAGGCCAGCCCCAGCATTTT. Protein sequence: CASSRGGGQPQHF.

This chain links TRBV11-3 with TRBJ2-5, with D tentatively TRBD1 (5 bases). Trimming stripped 4 bases from V and 4 bases from J, with 13 bases between. Germline CDR1 and CDR2: SGHNT and YENEEA. The CDR3 totals 14 residues. For the CDR3, the DNA is TGTGCCAGCAGCTCGACGCAGGGCTCAGAGACCCAGTACTTC. Amino acid sequence: CASSSTQGSETQYF.

This clone came up once. The chain employs TRBV6-1 and TRBJ1-1; 8 nucleotides agree with TRBD1. The CDR3 length is 12 residues. Germline trimming cut 8 bases from V and 4 bases from J; bases unmatched to any gene: 3. From germline, CDR1 is MNHNS and CDR2 SASEGT. The CDR3 coding sequence is TGTGCCAGCTTAGACAGGGGCACTGAAGCTTTCTTT. It specifies CASLDRGTEAFF.

This chain's CDR3 is CSATVNTEAFF. The CDR3 nucleotides are TGCAGTGCTACAGTGAACACTGAAGCTTTCTTT. The chain employs TRBV20-1 and TRBJ1-1; D call uncertain. CDR3 length: 11 amino acids. V lost 4 bases and J lost 0, with 3 bases in between. Per germline, CDR1 DFQATT and CDR2 SNEGSKA (reference sequence).